The source of this T cell receptor (beta chain) is a study of shared clonotypes between healthy human individuals. On the study more broadly: Three CD4 naive, three CD4 memory, two CD8 naive and one CD8 memory plate were used per donor. Regarding the study as a whole: Unshared clonotypes carried lower generation probabilities than those common to all four donors. Generally, naive subsets came out with larger estimated richness than memory subsets.

The germline V gene encodes CDR1 KGHSH and CDR2 LQKENI. V lost 3 bases and J 0 bases, leaving 5 bases between the germline ends. CDR3 length: 13 residues. TCRdb keeps only in-frame clones here, not all; method: immunoSEQ multiplex PCR. This sample carries roughly 1,100,000 clones, roughly 75% of them seen once, and the ten largest clones take approximately 1.5%. As for this clone: Its antigen is not known. A much bigger clone sits one base away, suggesting this may be a read error. The same CDR3 can be traced to other DNA sequences in this sample.

The source is a man between 18 and 35 years old in good health. The rearrangement joins TRBV18 to TRBJ1-1; D is uncertain. The sequenced material came from memory CD4+ T cells sorted from blood. Subset: CD45RA-negative fraction. This CDR3 is CASSPGMNTEAFF. DNA for the CDR3: TGTGCCAGCTCACCGGGGATGAACACTGAAGCTTTCTTT.